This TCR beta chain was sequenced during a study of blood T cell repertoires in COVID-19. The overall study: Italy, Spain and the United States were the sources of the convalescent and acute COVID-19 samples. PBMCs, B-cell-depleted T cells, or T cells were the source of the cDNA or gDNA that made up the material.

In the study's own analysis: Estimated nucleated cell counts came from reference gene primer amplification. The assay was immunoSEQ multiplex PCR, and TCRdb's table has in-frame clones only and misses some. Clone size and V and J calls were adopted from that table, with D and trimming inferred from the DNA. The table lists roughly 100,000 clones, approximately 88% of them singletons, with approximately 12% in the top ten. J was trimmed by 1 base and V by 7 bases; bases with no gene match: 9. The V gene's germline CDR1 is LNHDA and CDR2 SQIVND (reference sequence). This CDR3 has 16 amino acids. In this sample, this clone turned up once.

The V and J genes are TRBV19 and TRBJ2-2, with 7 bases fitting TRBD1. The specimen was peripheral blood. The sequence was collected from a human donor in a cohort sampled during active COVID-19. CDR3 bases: TGTGCCAGTACCCCTCCGGGACAGATGAACACCGGGGAGCTGTTTTTT. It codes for CASTPPGQMNTGELFF.